The 20 T cell receptor beta chains presented below share a single source sample, sequenced in a study of T cell responses to AZD1222 COVID-19 vaccine. The repertoire was sequenced with immunoSEQ multiplex PCR; TCRdb's copy has only in-frame clones and lacks some. The table has tens of thousands of clones, roughly nine tenths seen once. This specimen consisted of peripheral blood, obtained on day 0 of AZD1222 vaccination. The receptor set was obtained from an adult in good health.

The chain employs TRBV20-1 and TRBJ1-5, with D perhaps matching TRBD1 (6 bases). Germline lookup yields CDR1 DFQATT and CDR2 SNEGSKA (reference sequence). The CDR3 contains 14 residues. Trimming left V 3 bases short and J 0 bases short, with 9 bases between. The CDR3 protein is CSASGTLSNQPQHF. In DNA form, the CDR3 reads TGCAGTGCTAGTGGGACACTTAGCAATCAGCCCCAGCATTTT.

The chain employs TRBV11-1 and TRBJ1-1; D not certain. Trimming removed 6 bases at V and 8 bases at J, with 13 bases between. Per the germline V gene, CDR1 is SGHAT and CDR2 is FQDESV (reference sequence). The CDR3 is made up of 12 amino acids. In DNA form, the CDR3 reads TGTGCCAGCAGTCCAGAGGCGGGGGAAGCTTTCTTT. Encoded protein: CASSPEAGEAFF.

The rearrangement uses TRBV27 and TRBJ1-2, with 7 bases fitting TRBD1. Trimming removed 5 bases from V and 6 bases from J; junction bases left unmatched: 6. The CDR3 loop spans 13 amino acids. The V gene's germline CDR1 is MNHEY and CDR2 SMNVEV (reference sequence). In nucleotides, the CDR3 is TGTGCCAGCAGTCTTTCGACAGGGAATGGCTACACCTTC. Protein: CASSLSTGNGYTF.

This chain connects TRBV29-1 to TRBJ1-6; possibly TRBD1 for D (5 bases). The germline CDR1 and CDR2 sequences are SQVTM and ANQGSEA. Trimming took 5 bases from V and 7 from J, leaving 12 bases between them. The CDR3 consists of 13 residues. The CDR3 here is CSVQGGYNSPLHF. In DNA, the CDR3 is TGCAGCGTTCAGGGAGGATACAATTCACCCCTCCACTTT.

The rearrangement joins TRBV6-5 to TRBJ2-2; either TRBD1 or TRBD2 may supply D (5 bases each). With 10 bases removed from V and 5 bases from J, the gap between germline ends came to 11 bases. CDR1 is MNHEY, CDR2 SVGAGI, per germline. CDR3 size: 12 residues. CDR3 nucleotide sequence: TGTGCCACTCCGGGGCTAACCGGGGAGCTGTTTTTT. Its protein product is CATPGLTGELFF.

The chain carries TRBV2 and TRBJ2-3, with a weak D call TRBD2 (5 bases). Germline CDR1 and CDR2: SNHLY and FYNNEI. The CDR3 has 15 amino acids. V was shortened by 3 bases and J by 4 bases, with 14 bases between the two germline ends. CDR3 in amino acids: CASSDGRLAPDTQYF. In nucleotides, the CDR3 is TGTGCCAGCAGTGATGGGAGATTAGCACCAGATACGCAGTATTTT.

V and J are TRBV3-1 (or the pseudogene TRBV3-2) and TRBJ2-5; D is perhaps TRBD2 (6 bases). This CDR3 comprises 15 residues. V lost 6 bases to trimming and J lost 4 bases, with 18 bases between them. CDR1 LGHDT and CDR2 YNNKEL come from the germline V gene (reference sequence). The CDR3 DNA is TGTGCCAGCAGACTTAGCGGAGTCCCCCTAGAGACCCAGTACTTC. It codes for CASRLSGVPLETQYF.

The chain couples TRBV27 to TRBJ1-4; D unclear. Per germline, CDR1 MNHEY and CDR2 SMNVEV (reference sequence). The CDR3 is 14 residues long. The ends were cut back, 5 bases at V and 0 bases at J, with 7 bases in the middle. CDR3 bases: TGTGCCAGCAGTCTTAGATCAACTAATGAAAAACTGTTTTTT. It encodes CASSLRSTNEKLFF.

The rearrangement joins TRBV6-6 to TRBJ2-1; a weak D match, TRBD2 (7 bases). The germline CDR1 and CDR2 sequences are MNHNY and SVGAGI (reference sequence). The V end was cut by 10 bases, the J end by 1 base, with 11 bases between. This CDR3 has 13 residues. Here the CDR3 DNA reads TGTGCCATAGGGGGGGCTTCCTACAATGAGCAGTTCTTC. Translated, it gives CAIGGASYNEQFF.

The V call is TRBV19, the J call TRBJ1-5; D remains unclear. The V end was cut by 5 bases, the J end by 0 bases, with 5 bases between. The CDR3 has 13 residues. Germline CDR1 is LNHDA and CDR2 is SQIVND (reference sequence). The CDR3 nucleotides read TGTGCCAGTAGTGCCGGTAGCAATCAGCCCCAGCATTTT. Translation: CASSAGSNQPQHF.

The rearrangement links TRBV5-5 to TRBJ1-1; D ambiguous. Germline V gene data show CDR1 as SGHKS and CDR2 as YYEKEE (reference sequence). The V and J ends lost 4 bases and 4 bases respectively, with 11 bases between them. This CDR3 contains 13 residues. The CDR3 DNA reads as TGTGCCAGCAGCCTGGACTTGAGCACTGAAGCTTTCTTT. Translating gives CASSLDLSTEAFF.

This chain uses TRBV3-1 (or the pseudogene TRBV3-2) with TRBJ2-2, with a tentative D call TRBD2 (7 bases). The germline V gene encodes CDR1 LGHDT and CDR2 YNNKEL (reference sequence). The CDR3 is 14 residues long. The V and J ends lost 2 bases and 9 bases respectively, with 13 bases between them. The DNA of the CDR3 is TGTGCCAGCAGCCAACTCGGGGGGCGAAGGGAGCTGTTTTTT. This encodes CASSQLGGRRELFF.

The chain is built from TRBV12-3 or TRBV12-4 and TRBJ1-2; possible D gene TRBD1, 6 bases. This CDR3 region has 13 residues. V lost 8 bases, J lost 6 bases, and 16 bases lay in between. In DNA form, the CDR3 reads TGTGCCAGCGGACTTTACAGGGCGGATGGCTACACCTTC. Encoded protein: CASGLYRADGYTF.

DNA of the CDR3: TGTGCCAGTAGCTCCGTCGGTAGGGCCAATTACGAGCAGTACTTC. Amino acid sequence: CASSSVGRANYEQYF. The chain links TRBV19 to TRBJ2-7, with D hard to call. The V end lost 6 bases, the J end lost 4 bases, and 19 bases lay between the germline ends. The CDR3 runs to 15 residues. Germline loops: CDR1 LNHDA, CDR2 SQIVND (reference sequence).

The chain uses TRBV23-1 and TRBJ2-3; possible D gene TRBD2, 6 bases. TRBV23-1 is filed as an ORF, its function uncertain. The V and J ends lost 3 bases and 4 bases respectively, with 11 bases between them. This CDR3 is 14 amino acids long. This CDR3 reads CASSQETSADTQYF. Here the CDR3 DNA reads TGCGCCAGCAGTCAGGAGACTAGTGCAGATACGCAGTATTTT.

V is TRBV18 and J is TRBJ2-2; D is uncertain. V gave up 4 bases and J gave up 3 bases, with 12 bases separating them. Germline-derived CDR1 and CDR2 are KGHSH and LQKENI. This CDR3 contains 15 residues. For the CDR3, the DNA is TGTGCCAGCTCACAGGGTTTATCGGACACCGGGGAGCTGTTTTTT. Protein sequence: CASSQGLSDTGELFF.

The CDR3 reads CSAMGGNTIYF. The CDR3 DNA is TGCAGTGCTATGGGTGGAAACACCATATATTTT. The chain joins TRBV20-1 to TRBJ1-3; D is undetermined. Germline V lookup: CDR1 DFQATT, CDR2 SNEGSKA (reference sequence). The germline V and J ends were trimmed by 4 bases and 3 bases, with 4 bases remaining between them. This CDR3 spans 11 amino acids.

In this sample, this clone turned up a few times. The rearrangement links TRBV7-9 to TRBJ2-1; D is perhaps TRBD2 (6 bases). The CDR3 contains 15 residues. Trimming pared 0 bases from V and 2 bases from J, leaving 8 bases between. The germline CDR1 and CDR2 sequences are SEHNR and FQNEAQ (reference sequence). The CDR3 region is CASSLAGGPYNEQFF. The CDR3 coding sequence is TGTGCCAGCAGCTTAGCGGGGGGACCCTACAATGAGCAGTTCTTC.

The CDR3 DNA follows: TGTGCCAGCGGGACAGGGGCGGACATTCAGTACTTC. It codes for CASGTGADIQYF. This rearrangement joins TRBV7-3 to TRBJ2-4; 10 bases are shared with TRBD1. From germline, CDR1 is SGHTA and CDR2 FQGTGA. CDR3 length: 12 amino acids. V shed 8 bases, J shed 8 bases, and the junction held 3 bases outside the gene matches.

The rearrangement links TRBV19 to TRBJ1-1; the D is unclear. The CDR3 is 17 residues long. CDR1 and CDR2 (germline): LNHDA, SQIVND (reference sequence). V was trimmed by 3 bases and J by 1 base, leaving 18 bases between them. CDR3 nucleotides: TGTGCCAGTAGTATTGAGGTCGCTGCCCCCACGAACACTGAAGCTTTCTTT. Translating gives CASSIEVAAPTNTEAFF.